The present T cell receptor (beta chain) was sequenced within a study of blood T cell repertoires in COVID-19. Study-wide background: Acute and convalescent COVID-19 samples came from the United States, Italy and Spain.

Germline V gene sequence: CDR1 SGHKS, CDR2 YYEKEE (reference sequence). CDR3 length: 12 residues. The V end was cut by 0 bases, the J end by 6 bases, with 6 bases between. Cohorts were determined from participant-reported clinical history. Per the original methods: Amplification of reference gene primers was used by the study to estimate nucleated cell counts. Sequencing used immunoSEQ multiplex PCR; TCRdb keeps in-frame clones, though not all of them. V and J calls and clone size come straight from that table; D and trimming were deduced from the DNA. The sample has 400,000 or so clones, nearly 90% seen once; the top ten hold roughly 2%.

This TCR came from a woman aged 40 to 49 with acute COVID-19. V gene TRBV5-5 combines with J gene TRBJ1-2; no firm D call. Sample: PBMCs or T cells enriched from blood (not recorded which). The CDR3 DNA is TGTGCCAGCAGCTTGGGTCAGGATGGCTACACCTTC. Translation gives CASSLGQDGYTF.